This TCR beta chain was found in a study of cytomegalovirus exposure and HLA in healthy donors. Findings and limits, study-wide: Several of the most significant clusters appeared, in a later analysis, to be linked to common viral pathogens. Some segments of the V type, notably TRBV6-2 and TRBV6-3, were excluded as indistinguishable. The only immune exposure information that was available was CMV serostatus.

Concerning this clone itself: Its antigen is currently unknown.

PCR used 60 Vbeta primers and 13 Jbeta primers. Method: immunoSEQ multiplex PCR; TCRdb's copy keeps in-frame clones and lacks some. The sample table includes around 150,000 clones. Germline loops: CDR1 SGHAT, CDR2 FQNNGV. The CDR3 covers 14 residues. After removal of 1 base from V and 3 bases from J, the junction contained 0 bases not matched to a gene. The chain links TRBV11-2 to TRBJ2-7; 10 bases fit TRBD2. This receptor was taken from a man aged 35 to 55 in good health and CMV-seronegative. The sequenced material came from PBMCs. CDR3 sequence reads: CASSLVAGGYEQYF. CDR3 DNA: TGTGCCAGCAGCTTAGTAGCGGGGGGCTACGAGCAGTACTTC.